Listed below are T cell receptor beta chains from one sample, sequenced in a study of siplizumab effects on memory and regulatory T cells. Clones were sequenced by immunoSEQ multiplex PCR, and TCRdb holds only the in-frame ones, with some missing. The table includes under 95,000 clones, approximately 95% detected once. The sequencing sample was made of non-Treg CD4+ T cells sorted from blood. Source of these receptors: a human donor in good health. CDR3s include the opening cysteine and the closing phenylalanine or tryptophan. D genes are given only for firm matches. Expanded clones are given a class, and other clones once, few, many or no size at all.

J gene,V gene,D gene,clone size,CDR3 protein,CDR3 DNA
TRBJ1-3,TRBV5-1,-,once,CASFESRVTGNTIYF,TGCGCCAGCTTCGAATCCCGGGTGACCGGAAACACCATATATTTT
TRBJ2-5,TRBV19,TRBD1,-,CASSRKWTGRETQYF,TGTGCCAGTAGTAGGAAATGGACAGGGCGGGAGACCCAGTACTTC
TRBJ1-5,TRBV30,-,-,CAWGAQDQPQHF,TGTGCCTGGGGGGCTCAGGATCAGCCCCAGCATTTT
TRBJ1-2,TRBV7-4,-,-,CASSFWQPIYYGYTF,TGTGCCAGCAGCTTTTGGCAGCCCATTTACTATGGCTACACCTTC
TRBJ1-1,TRBV6-6,-,-,CASSDTGTANTEAFF,TGTGCCAGCAGTGACACCGGGACCGCGAACACTGAAGCTTTCTTT
TRBJ1-5,TRBV19,-,few,CASSIVRIPVQPQHF,TGTGCCAGTAGTATAGTGCGTATACCCGTTCAGCCCCAGCATTTT
TRBJ1-2,TRBV30,-,-,CAWTPRGFYGYTF,TGTGCCTGGACCCCGCGTGGGTTCTATGGCTACACCTTC
TRBJ1-4,TRBV18,-,-,CASSSGTTDLMTGLFF,TGTGCCAGCTCATCAGGGACGACCGACTTAATGACGGGACTGTTTTTT
TRBJ1-6,TRBV27,-,-,CASSLEGLRNSPLHF,TGTGCCAGCAGTTTAGAGGGGCTGCGGAATTCACCCCTCCACTTT
TRBJ2-7,TRBV28,-,-,CASSPGPWEQYF,TGTGCCAGCAGCCCGGGGCCCTGGGAGCAGTACTTC
TRBJ2-3,TRBV10-3,TRBD2,-,CAISTTGLAGRDTQYF,TGTGCCATCAGTACTACGGGACTAGCGGGAAGAGATACGCAGTATTTT
TRBJ2-1,TRBV27,-,-,CASSLNLAPYNEQFF,TGTGCCAGCAGTTTAAATCTAGCCCCCTACAATGAGCAGTTCTTC
TRBJ2-7,TRBV7-3,TRBD2,-,CASSLSGGEQYF,TGTGCCAGCAGCTTATCGGGGGGCGAGCAGTACTTC
TRBJ1-2,TRBV4-1,TRBD1,-,CASSQEGTGALGYTF,TGCGCCAGCAGCCAAGAGGGGACAGGGGCTCTCGGCTACACCTTC
TRBJ2-7,TRBV15,-,-,CATGGLTSYEQYF,TGTGCCACCGGTGGACTGACGTCCTACGAGCAGTACTTC
TRBJ1-3,TRBV18,TRBD1,once,CASSPGTAGNTIYF,TGTGCCAGCTCACCCGGGACAGCAGGAAACACCATATATTTT